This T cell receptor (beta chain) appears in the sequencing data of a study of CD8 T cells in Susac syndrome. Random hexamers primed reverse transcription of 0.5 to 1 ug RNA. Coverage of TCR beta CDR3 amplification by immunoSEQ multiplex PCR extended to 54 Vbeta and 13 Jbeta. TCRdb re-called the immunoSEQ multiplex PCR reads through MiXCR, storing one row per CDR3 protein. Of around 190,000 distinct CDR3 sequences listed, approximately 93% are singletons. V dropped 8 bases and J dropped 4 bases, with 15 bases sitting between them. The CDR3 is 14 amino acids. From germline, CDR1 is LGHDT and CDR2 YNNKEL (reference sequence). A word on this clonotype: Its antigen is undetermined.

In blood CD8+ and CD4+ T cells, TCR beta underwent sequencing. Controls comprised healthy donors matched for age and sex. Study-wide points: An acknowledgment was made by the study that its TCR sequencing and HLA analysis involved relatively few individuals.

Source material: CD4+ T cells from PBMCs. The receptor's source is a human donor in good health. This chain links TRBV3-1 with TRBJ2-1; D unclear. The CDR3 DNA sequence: TGTGCCAGCTCTGGATCGGGCGTTTACAATGAGCAGTTCTTC. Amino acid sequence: CASSGSGVYNEQFF.